This T cell receptor beta chain was identified in a study of T cells in Graves' hyperthyroidism and ophthalmopathy. Unmatched junction bases numbered 4, after V lost 2 bases and J lost 4 bases. CDR1 MNHEY and CDR2 SVGAGI come from the germline V gene. The CDR3 runs to 16 residues. From RNA transcripts, TCR beta CDR3 regions were amplified. In the first-round RT-PCR of the TCR CDR3, the HTBI primer set was used. Using its own MiXCR run on the multiplex PCR reads, TCRdb lists one record per CDR3 protein. In the table there are about 640,000 distinct CDR3 sequences, around 15% of which are singletons. The sample holds a few counts of this clonotype.

The chain uses TRBV6-5 and TRBJ2-1; 11 nucleotides agree with TRBD2. This receptor was taken from a woman aged 45-65 years with Graves' ophthalmopathy. Material for sequencing was blood. CDR3 bases: TGTGCCAGCAGTTACCTGGGACTAGCGGAATACAATGAGCAGTTCTTC. This gives the protein CASSYLGLAEYNEQFF.